A single sample is the source of the 10 T cell receptor beta chains below, sequenced in a study of blood T cell repertoires in COVID-19. The assay was immunoSEQ multiplex PCR, and TCRdb's table has in-frame clones only and misses some. The sample has fewer than 200,000 clones, 80% to 90% seen once. The sample was PBMCs or T cells enriched from blood (not recorded which). These receptor sequences come from a man aged 50 to 59 who had recovered from COVID-19.

The chain has TRBV5-5 and TRBJ2-7; TRBD1 matches 7 bases. Germline V lookup: CDR1 SGHKS, CDR2 YYEKEE (reference sequence). The CDR3 sequence is 14 residues long. V was clipped by 4 bases and J by 3 bases; unmatched bases: 7. CDR3 protein: CASSPTDRDYEQYF. The DNA of the CDR3 is TGTGCCAGCAGCCCTACCGACAGGGACTACGAGCAGTACTTC.

This chain uses TRBV10-2 with TRBJ2-3; 11 positions agree with TRBD2. The germline CDR1 and CDR2 sequences are WSHSY and SAAADI. Germline trimming cut 6 bases from V and 6 bases from J; bases unmatched to any gene: 5. The length of the CDR3 is 14 residues. As DNA, the CDR3 is TGCGCCAGCAGCTTAGCGGGGGGGCGTGATACGCAGTATTTT. Translated: CASSLAGGRDTQYF.

The chain combines TRBV7-6 with TRBJ2-6; perhaps TRBD1 as D (5 bases). The CDR3 covers 17 residues. The V gene's germline CDR1 is SGHVS and CDR2 FNYEAQ. Trimming stripped 1 base from V and 2 bases from J, with 12 bases between. CDR3 protein: CASSLEAGNAGANVLTF. DNA for the CDR3: TGTGCCAGCAGCTTAGAGGCAGGGAATGCTGGGGCCAACGTCCTGACTTTC.

Worth noting for this clone: The same CDR3 is also encoded by other DNA sequences in this sample. This rearrangement joins TRBV19 to TRBJ1-5; D not certain. Per germline, CDR1 LNHDA and CDR2 SQIVND (reference sequence). V was cut by 3 bases and J by 7 bases, with 7 bases left in between. CDR3 length: 12 residues. CDR3 sequence (DNA): TGTGCCAGTAGTATCTCTAGGCAGCCCCAGCATTTT. Protein sequence: CASSISRQPQHF.

V and J are TRBV14 and TRBJ1-1; no reliable D call. The CDR3 covers 14 residues. Looked up from germline, CDR1 is SGHDN and CDR2 is FVKESK. Deletions cut 4 bases from V and 6 bases from J, with 15 bases between. CDR3 DNA sequence: TGTGCCAGCAGCCTCCAACATGGGAGTCCTGAAGCTTTCTTT. It codes for CASSLQHGSPEAFF.

J is TRBJ2-2 and V is TRBV4-1; 9 bases are shared with TRBD1. V lost 2 bases and J lost 1; bases outside the gene matches: 2. The germline V gene encodes CDR1 MGHRA and CDR2 YSYEKL. The CDR3 length is 16 residues. CDR3 coding DNA: TGCGCCAGCAGCCAATCGGGACAGGGGAACACCGGGGAGCTGTTTTTT. Its protein is CASSQSGQGNTGELFF.

The CDR3 reads CASSKGQPPEWPQHF. In DNA form, the CDR3 reads TGTGCCAGCAGTAAGGGACAGCCTCCGGAGTGGCCCCAGCATTTT. The V call is TRBV7-9, the J call TRBJ1-5; 7 bases line up with TRBD1. Germline CDR1 SEHNR, CDR2 FQNEAQ (reference sequence). The CDR3 is 15 residues long. V dropped 6 bases and J dropped 9; count of bases not matched to a gene: 14.

This clone was recorded a few times. The chain links TRBV27 to TRBJ1-1; D gene uncertain. This CDR3 contains 14 residues. Germline assignment: CDR1 MNHEY and CDR2 SMNVEV (reference sequence). V dropped 6 bases and J dropped 3 bases, with 14 bases sitting between them. The CDR3 coding sequence is TGTGCCAGCAGCCCGGGGTTATCTTACACTGAAGCTTTCTTT. It is translated as CASSPGLSYTEAFF.

The chain links TRBV18 to TRBJ1-5, with TRBD1 as a possible D gene (6 bases). Germline V CDR1 and CDR2: KGHSH, LQKENI. The CDR3 has 15 residues. The V end was cut by 3 bases, the J end by 2 bases, with 11 bases between. The CDR3 loop is CASSPSGARNQPQHF. As DNA, the CDR3 is TGTGCCAGCTCACCCTCAGGGGCGCGCAATCAGCCCCAGCATTTT.

As for this clone: The identical CDR3 is also encoded by other nucleotide sequences in the sample. The chain carries TRBV5-1 and TRBJ2-5; the match to TRBD2 covers 12 bases. The CDR3 loop spans 18 amino acids. Germline lookup yields CDR1 SGHRS and CDR2 YFSETQ. J was trimmed by 0 bases and V by 0 bases; bases with no gene match: 6. In nucleotides, the CDR3 is TGCGCCAGCAGCTTGGGACTAGCGGGGGACCCGTACCAAGAGACCCAGTACTTC. Amino acids: CASSLGLAGDPYQETQYF.